Sequencing of this T cell receptor (beta chain) was carried out in a study of blood T cell repertoires in COVID-19. Method: immunoSEQ multiplex PCR; TCRdb's copy keeps in-frame clones and lacks some. The table has tens of thousands of clones, around nine tenths seen once. The V and J ends lost 9 bases and 5 bases, in that order; junction bases with no gene match: 6. This CDR3 spans 12 amino acids. CDR1 is LNHDA, CDR2 SQIVND, per germline (reference sequence). This TCR derives from a woman aged 80 or over with acute or convalescent COVID-19. V and J are TRBV19 and TRBJ1-2; 7 nucleotides agree with TRBD1. Sequencing was performed on peripheral blood. CDR3 sequence reads: CASRQGLYGYTF. CDR3 DNA: TGTGCCAGCAGACAGGGACTTTATGGCTACACCTTC. The whole variable domain, filled in from reference TRBV19 and TRBJ1-2, reads DGGITQSPKYLFRKEGQNVTLSCEQNLNHDAMYWYRQDPGQGLRLIYYSQIVNDFQKGDIAEGYSVSREKKESFPLTVTSAQKNPTAFYLCASRQGLYGYTFGSGTRLTVV.